A selection of T cell receptor beta chains follows, all from one sample in a study of T cells after yellow fever vaccination. Using its own MiXCR run on the 5' RACE reads, TCRdb lists one record per CDR3 protein. This repertoire shows fewer than 100,000 distinct CDR3 sequences, about 8.4% found once; its top ten account for roughly 17%. The sequencing used CD8+ T cells not binding an NS4B(214-222) dextramer, sorted from PBMCs, collected around 15 days after the first yellow fever vaccination. The source is a man aged 18 to 35 who received the YFV17D yellow fever vaccine. The CDR3 runs from the conserved cysteine through the conserved F or W. The D gene is left open where the match is weak. The listing skips clone size in some rows; elsewhere it reads once, few, many or a size class.

abundance	d_gene	v_gene	j_gene	CDR3nt	CDR3aa
NA	NA	TRBV4-1	TRBJ2-1	TGCGCCAGCAGCCAAGAGAGGCAGGCGGCCAATGAGCAGTTCTTC	CASSQERQAANEQFF
NA	TRBD1	TRBV10-3	TRBJ1-3	TGTGCCATCAGTGAGAAGTATTACGGGACAGAGCCCTCTGGAAACACCATATATTTT	CAISEKYYGTEPSGNTIYF
few	NA	TRBV11-2	TRBJ2-7	TGTGCCAGCAGGACGGAATGGTACGAGCAGTACTTC	CASRTEWYEQYF
few	NA	TRBV3-1	TRBJ2-5	TGTGCCAGCAGCCAGGCCCTCCGAGCGGAGACCCAGTACTTC	CASSQALRAETQYF
NA	NA	TRBV25-1	TRBJ2-1	TGTGCCAGCACGGGCTACAATGAGCAGTTCTTC	CASTGYNEQFF
NA	NA	TRBV5-4	TRBJ1-1	TGTGCCAGCAGCTTCTTTGGGGGCACTGAAGCTTTCTTT	CASSFFGGTEAFF
NA	NA	TRBV7-9	TRBJ2-1	TGTGCCAGCAGCCGAGGGACGAGCTCCTACAATGAGCAGTTCTTC	CASSRGTSSYNEQFF
NA	NA	TRBV6-1	TRBJ2-5	TGTGCCAGCACCTACAGTTTTAGCTCGGGCCAAGAGACCCAGTACTTC	CASTYSFSSGQETQYF
few	NA	TRBV28	TRBJ1-6	TGTGCCAGCAGTTTAGGCGACCTGAGTGCTAATTCACCCCTCCACTTT	CASSLGDLSANSPLHF
few	NA	TRBV7-9	TRBJ2-1	TGTGCCAGCAGCTTAGCGAGGCAGGGCCGCTACAATGAGCAGTTCTTC	CASSLARQGRYNEQFF
few	NA	TRBV28	TRBJ2-1	TGTGCCAGCAAAAGGGGCAATGAGCAGTTCTTC	CASKRGNEQFF
NA	NA	TRBV5-1	TRBJ2-3	TGCGCCAGTAGCCCAGCAGTGTTCACCGAAAATACGCAGTATTTT	CASSPAVFTENTQYF
many	NA	TRBV29-1	TRBJ2-2	TGCAGCGTTGAAGATAGCTACACCGGGGAGCTGTTTTTT	CSVEDSYTGELFF
many	NA	TRBV28	TRBJ1-2	TGTGCCAGCAGTCCGCTTGGGGGGGGCTTCTATGGCTACACCTTC	CASSPLGGGFYGYTF